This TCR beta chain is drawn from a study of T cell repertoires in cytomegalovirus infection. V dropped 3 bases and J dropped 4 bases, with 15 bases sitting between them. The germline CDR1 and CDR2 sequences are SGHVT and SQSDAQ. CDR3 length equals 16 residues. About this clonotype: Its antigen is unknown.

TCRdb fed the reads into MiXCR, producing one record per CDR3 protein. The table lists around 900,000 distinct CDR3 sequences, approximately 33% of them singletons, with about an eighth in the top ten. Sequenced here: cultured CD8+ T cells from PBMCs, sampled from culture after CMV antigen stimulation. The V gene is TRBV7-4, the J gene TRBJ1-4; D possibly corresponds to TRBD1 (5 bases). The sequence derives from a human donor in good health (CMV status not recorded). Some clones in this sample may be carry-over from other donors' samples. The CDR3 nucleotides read TGTGCCAGCAGCTTGCGACAGACAAAGTGTAATGAAAAACTGTTTTTT. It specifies CASSLRQTKCNEKLFF.